This entry is about one TCR beta chain. The entry originates in a study of T-cell reconstitution after alpha-beta-depleted transplantation in children. Unique molecular identifiers were incorporated into the prepared TCRbeta library. TCRdb itself ran the PCR reads through MiXCR, one entry per CDR3 protein. In the table there are hundreds of thousands of distinct CDR3 sequences, around 13% of which are singletons. The CDR3 covers 15 residues. Per the germline V gene, CDR1 is MNHEY and CDR2 is SMNVEV (reference sequence). V dropped 6 bases and J dropped 5 bases, with 17 bases sitting between them. The TCR was taken from a human donor who donated a stem cell graft to a child with combined immunodeficiency. The source was PBMCs from the stem cell graft donor, collected from the stem cell graft. This rearrangement joins TRBV27 to TRBJ2-1; possibly TRBD1 for D (6 bases). CDR3 coding DNA: TGTGCCAGCAGCCCGATTATTGGGGGCCACAATGAGCAGTTCTTC. This encodes CASSPIIGGHNEQFF.